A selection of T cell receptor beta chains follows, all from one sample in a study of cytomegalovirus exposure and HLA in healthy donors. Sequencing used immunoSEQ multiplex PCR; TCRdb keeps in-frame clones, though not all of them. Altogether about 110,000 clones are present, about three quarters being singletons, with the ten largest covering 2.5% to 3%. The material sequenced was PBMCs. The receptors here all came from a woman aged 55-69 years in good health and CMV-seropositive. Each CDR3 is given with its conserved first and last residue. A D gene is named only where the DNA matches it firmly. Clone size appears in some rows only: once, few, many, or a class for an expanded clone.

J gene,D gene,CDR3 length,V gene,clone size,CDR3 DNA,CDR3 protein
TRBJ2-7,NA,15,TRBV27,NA,TGTGCCAGCAGTTCCACACGACAGGTCCTCTACGAGCAGTACTTC,CASSSTRQVLYEQYF
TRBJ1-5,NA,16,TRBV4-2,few,TGTGCCAGCAGCCAAGATCCGGGACAACCTAATCAGCCCCAGCATTTT,CASSQDPGQPNQPQHF
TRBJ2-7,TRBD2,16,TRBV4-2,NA,TGTGCCAGCAGCCAAGCAGCGGGAGCGTCTTTCGACGAGCAGTACTTC,CASSQAAGASFDEQYF
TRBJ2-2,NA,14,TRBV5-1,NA,TGCGCCAGCAGCTTGGATGGAGGGGTCGGGGAGCTGTTTTTT,CASSLDGGVGELFF
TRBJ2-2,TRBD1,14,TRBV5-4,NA,TGTGCCAGCAGATCACAGGGGGCCACCGGGGAGCTGTTTTTT,CASRSQGATGELFF
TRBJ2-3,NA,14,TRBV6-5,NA,TGTGCCAGCAGTTACTCCCAGGGTGGAGATACGCAGTATTTT,CASSYSQGGDTQYF
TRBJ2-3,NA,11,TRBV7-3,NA,TGTGCCAGCAGCACCGGGGATACGCAGTATTTT,CASSTGDTQYF
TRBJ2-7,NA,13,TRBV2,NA,TGTGCCCGCGCCGGAGGGGGGGGCTACGAGCAGTACTTC,CARAGGGGYEQYF
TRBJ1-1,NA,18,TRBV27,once,TGTGCCAGCAGTTTATGGCCCCGGTCGGAGCTACAGGACGCTGAAGCTTTCTTT,CASSLWPRSELQDAEAFF
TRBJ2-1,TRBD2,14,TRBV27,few,TGTGCCAGCAGTTACCGGACTAGTTACGATGAGCAGTTCTTC,CASSYRTSYDEQFF
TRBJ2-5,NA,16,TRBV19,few,TGTGCCAGTAGCGAATGGGGAGTACCTTTTCAAGAGACCCAGTACTTC,CASSEWGVPFQETQYF
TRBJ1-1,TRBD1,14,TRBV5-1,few,TGCGCCAGCAGCTTTTATGCAGGGGGAACTGAAGCTTTCTTT,CASSFYAGGTEAFF
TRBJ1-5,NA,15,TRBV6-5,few,TGTGCCAGCGCGGTAGGGGGGGCCGGCAATCAGCCCCAGCATTTT,CASAVGGAGNQPQHF
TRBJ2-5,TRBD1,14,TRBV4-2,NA,TGTGCCAGCAGCCAGGGACAGGTAGAAGAGACCCAGTACTTC,CASSQGQVEETQYF
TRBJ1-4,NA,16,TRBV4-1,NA,TGCGCCAGCAGCCAAGGATCTCGGGTAGGAAATGAAAAACTGTTTTTT,CASSQGSRVGNEKLFF
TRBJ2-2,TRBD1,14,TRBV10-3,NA,TGTGCCATCACGGACAGGGAGAACACCGGGGAGCTGTTTTTT,CAITDRENTGELFF
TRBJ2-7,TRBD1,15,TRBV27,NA,TGTGCCAGCAGTTCCCAGGGGGCCTGGGCTAACGAGCAGTACTTC,CASSSQGAWANEQYF
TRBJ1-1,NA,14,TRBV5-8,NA,TGTGCCAGCAGCTTGGGTCCAAAGAACACTGAAGCTTTCTTT,CASSLGPKNTEAFF
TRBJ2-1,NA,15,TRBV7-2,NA,TGTGCCAGCAGCTTATCACAGAGCTCCTACAATGAGCAGTTCTTC,CASSLSQSSYNEQFF
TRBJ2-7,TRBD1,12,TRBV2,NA,TGTGCCAGCAGACCGACAGGGTACGAGCAGTACTTC,CASRPTGYEQYF
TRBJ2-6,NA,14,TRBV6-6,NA,TGTGCCAGCATACTAGGTTCTGGGGCCAACGTCCTGACTTTC,CASILGSGANVLTF
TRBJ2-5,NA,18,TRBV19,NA,TGTGCCAGTACCCCGGAATTCCCAACAGGGTTTTTAGTCGAGACCCAGTACTTC,CASTPEFPTGFLVETQYF
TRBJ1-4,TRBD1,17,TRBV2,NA,TGTGCCAGCAGTTGGGACAGGGACTCCTCAACTAATGAAAAACTGTTTTTT,CASSWDRDSSTNEKLFF
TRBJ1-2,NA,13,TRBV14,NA,TGTGCCAGCAGCCAAGATCGCAGCTATGGCTACACCTTC,CASSQDRSYGYTF
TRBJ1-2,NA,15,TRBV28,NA,TGTGCCAGCAGTTTCGGGGGGGCAGGTGACTATGGCTACACCTTC,CASSFGGAGDYGYTF
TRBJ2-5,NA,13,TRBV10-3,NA,TGTGCCATGGCGACCGGGATCCGCCAGCCCCAGTACTTC,CAMATGIRQPQYF
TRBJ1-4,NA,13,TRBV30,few,TGTGCCTGGAGTTGGGGCCCCGGAGAAAAACTGTTTTTT,CAWSWGPGEKLFF
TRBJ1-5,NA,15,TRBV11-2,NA,TGTGCCAGCAGCTTAGTAGGGGGATTCGGTCAGCCCCAGCATTTT,CASSLVGGFGQPQHF
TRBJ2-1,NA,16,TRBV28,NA,TGTGCCAGCAGTTCCCCGGGTTCAAGGGGCTACAATGAGCAGTTCTTC,CASSSPGSRGYNEQFF
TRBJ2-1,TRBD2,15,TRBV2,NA,TGTGCCAGCAGTGAAACTAGCGGGAGCTTCAATGAGCAGTTCTTC,CASSETSGSFNEQFF
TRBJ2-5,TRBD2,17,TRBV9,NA,TGTGCCAGCAGCGTACTGGGTAGCGGGAGGGCCGGGGAGACCCAGTACTTC,CASSVLGSGRAGETQYF
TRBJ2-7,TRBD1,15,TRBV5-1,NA,TGCGCCAGCAGCTTAATCGGGACAGAGGCCTACGAGCAGTACTTC,CASSLIGTEAYEQYF